Listed here are 10 T cell receptor beta chains from one sample, sequenced in a study of human T cells and chemical hapten exposure. A single record per CDR3 protein comes from TCRdb applying MiXCR to the RACE reads. The sample shows some 94,000 distinct CDR3 sequences, about an eighth of them seen only once. The time point denotes: patch test 1, 2 weeks after DPC sensitization. The sample's treatment: therapeutic diphenylcyclopropenone sensitization with weekly scalp DPC. The sequencing here drew on whole blood, taken in connection with sensitization to the hapten diphenylcyclopropenone (DPC). These receptors came from a woman aged 40 to 50 with alopecia areata. Some clones in this sample may be carry-over from other donors' samples.

This clonotype was counted ten times or more. This chain joins TRBV6-6 and TRBJ2-7; 7 bases match TRBD2. The CDR3 covers 17 residues. V gave up 4 bases and J gave up 0 bases; unmatched junction bases: 12. CDR1 MNHNY and CDR2 SVGAGI come from the germline V gene (reference sequence). The CDR3 loop is CASSSLFGRESSYEQYF. CDR3 nucleotide sequence: TGTGCCAGCAGTTCCCTCTTTGGGCGGGAGAGCTCCTACGAGCAGTACTTC.

The chain recombines TRBV14 with TRBJ1-1, with D unresolved. Trimming shortened V by 3 bases and J by 0 bases, and 8 bases separated the two germline ends. The CDR3 covers 14 residues. Germline V gene sequence: CDR1 SGHDN, CDR2 FVKESK. The CDR3, as DNA: TGTGCCAGCAGCCACCGCGGTATGAACACTGAAGCTTTCTTT. Translation: CASSHRGMNTEAFF.

This sequence joins TRBV3-1 and TRBJ2-1, with 7 bases matching TRBD2. The V segment lost 1 base and the J segment 4 bases; nucleotides outside the gene matches: 4. Germline CDR1 LGHDT, CDR2 YNNKEL (reference sequence). The CDR3 is 15 amino acids. CDR3 bases: TGTGCCAGCAGCCAAGGCCTAGCGGATTACAATGAGCAGTTCTTC. Its translation is CASSQGLADYNEQFF.

This chain links TRBV28 with TRBJ2-1; the match to TRBD1 covers 8 bases. J gave up 5 bases and V 4 bases, and 7 bases lay outside the gene matches. The germline V gene encodes CDR1 MDHEN and CDR2 SYDVKM. The CDR3 loop spans 15 amino acids. CDR3 coding DNA: TGTGCCAGCAGTTCCCAGGGGGCAGGGAACAATGAGCAGTTCTTC. Its translation: CASSSQGAGNNEQFF.

This clonotype was observed at least ten times. The chain joins TRBV11-3 to TRBJ2-1; 7 nucleotides line up with TRBD2. V lost 5 bases to trimming and J lost 5 bases; unmatched junction nucleotides: 6. CDR1 is SGHNT, CDR2 YENEEA, per germline. The CDR3 sequence is 14 residues long. This CDR3 is CASSRDYNNNEQFF. Here the CDR3 DNA reads TGTGCCAGCAGCCGGGACTACAATAACAATGAGCAGTTCTTC. Filled out from reference TRBV11-3 and TRBJ2-1, the complete variable domain reads EAGVVQSPRYKIIEKKQPVAFWCNPISGHNTLYWYLQNLGQGPELLIRYENEEAVDDSQLPKDRFSAERLKGVDSTLKIQPAELGDSAVYLCASSRDYNNNEQFFGPGTRLTVL.

The chain employs TRBV2 and TRBJ1-1, with D hard to call. Germline-derived CDR1 and CDR2 are SNHLY and FYNNEI. V shed 8 bases and J shed 0 bases, with 7 bases lying between them. The CDR3 runs 12 residues. CDR3 nucleotides: TGTGCCAGCGCAAGGTTGAACACTGAAGCTTTCTTT. It is translated as CASARLNTEAFF.

The V and J genes are TRBV24-1 and TRBJ1-5; unclear D gene. The CDR3 sequence is 14 residues long. Germline CDR1 KGHDR, CDR2 SFDVKD. V gave up 0 bases and J gave up 1 base, with 3 bases separating them. Written as DNA, the CDR3 is TGTGCCACCAGTGATTTGCGGAGCAATCAGCCCCAGCATTTT. This codes for CATSDLRSNQPQHF.

The chain is built from TRBV7-8 and TRBJ2-3, with D tentatively TRBD1 or TRBD2 (5 bases each). This CDR3 spans 15 amino acids. Trimming took off 4 bases at V and 4 bases at J, with 15 bases between the two ends. Per the germline V gene, CDR1 is SGHVS and CDR2 is FQNEAQ. The CDR3 coding sequence is TGTGCCAGCAGCTGGAGAGGGAGCAGGGCAGATACGCAGTATTTT. It translates to CASSWRGSRADTQYF.

This clonotype was detected a few times. The V and J genes are TRBV6-6 and TRBJ2-2, with 7 bases aligning to TRBD1. Germline assignment: CDR1 MNHNY and CDR2 SVGAGI (reference sequence). The CDR3 sequence is 16 residues long. The V segment lost 3 bases and the J segment 4 bases; nucleotides outside the gene matches: 8. This chain's CDR3 is CASSYGTALTTGELFF. The DNA of the CDR3 is TGTGCCAGCAGTTATGGGACAGCTCTAACCACCGGGGAGCTGTTTTTT.

The rearrangement uses TRBV21-1 and TRBJ2-1; the D call in the table, TRBD1, was not verified against the DNA. TRBV21-1 is a recognized pseudogene. This CDR3 comprises 11 residues. In DNA form, the CDR3 reads TGTGCCAGCAGCGGACGGACAGAGCAGTTCTTC. Translated, it gives CASSGRTEQFF.